This T cell receptor beta chain came from a study of cytomegalovirus exposure and HLA in healthy donors. Study-wide results and limits: For presence/absence analyses, sequencing depth was assumed to be roughly uniform across donors. The sole available immune exposure information was CMV serostatus. Several of the most significant clusters appeared, in a later analysis, to be linked to common viral pathogens. TCR beta V- and J-gene trimming was later associated with a missense DCLRE1C variant.

The PCR was carried out with 60 Vbeta primers and 13 Jbeta primers. The data were produced by immunoSEQ multiplex PCR, yet TCRdb's version contains in-frame clones alone and is incomplete. The table lists fewer than 250,000 clones, over 70% of them singletons. Details on this clone: Its matching antigen is unknown.

Looked up from germline, CDR1 is MNHEY and CDR2 is SMNVEV (reference sequence). CDR3 length: 17 residues. With V trimmed by 2 bases and J by 4 bases, 8 bases remained unmatched. The sequence derives from a woman aged 18-35 years in good health and CMV-seronegative. The sample was PBMCs. The chain uses TRBV27 and TRBJ1-1; 12 nucleotides align to TRBD1. CDR3 bases: TGTGCCAGCAGTTTAAGGGGACAGGGGGCTCGGAGCACTGAAGCTTTCTTT. Translation gives CASSLRGQGARSTEAFF.